The 6 T cell receptor beta chains below were found in one sample sequenced in a study of human CD4 T cells and Enterobacteriaceae. TCRdb keeps only in-frame clones here, not all; method: immunoSEQ multiplex PCR. The table lists some 30,000 clones, roughly 79% of them singletons. The memory gate held CD4+ cells that were not CD45RA+CCR7+CD95- naive cells, over 95% pure. The sequencing sample was made of memory CD4+ T cells from blood. These receptors all stem from a human donor in good health.

This clone came up a few times. The chain recombines TRBV18 with TRBJ2-2; a possible D gene is TRBD2 (5 bases). V was trimmed by 3 bases and J by 1 base, leaving 12 bases between them. CDR1 and CDR2 from the germline V gene are KGHSH and LQKENI. The CDR3 has 16 amino acids. The CDR3 DNA reads TGTGCCAGCTCACCCAGAGGGATAGAGAACACCGGGGAGCTGTTTTTT. Translating it yields CASSPRGIENTGELFF.

The V gene is TRBV29-1, the J gene TRBJ1-5; 8 nucleotides agree with TRBD1. Trimming removed 4 bases from V and 5 bases from J; junction bases left unmatched: 1. CDR1 and CDR2 (germline): SQVTM, ANQGSEA. CDR3 length: 12 residues. The DNA of the CDR3 is TGCAGCGTTGCGGACAGGGATCAGCCCCAGCATTTT. Amino acid sequence: CSVADRDQPQHF.

This rearrangement joins TRBV5-1 to TRBJ2-1; D possibly corresponds to TRBD2 (6 bases). There are 15 residues in the CDR3. The germline CDR1 and CDR2 sequences are SGHRS and YFSETQ. V lost 2 bases and J 4 bases, leaving 13 bases between the germline ends. CDR3 coding DNA: TGCGCCAGCAGCTTTCTCCCGGGGGATTACAATGAGCAGTTCTTC. It translates to CASSFLPGDYNEQFF.

The chain employs TRBV7-3 and TRBJ2-7; 7 positions match TRBD2. In germline, CDR1 is SGHTA, CDR2 FQGTGA. The CDR3 is made up of 15 amino acids. V was clipped by 6 bases and J by 4 bases; unmatched bases: 12. CDR3 protein: CASSYEGGSSYEQYF. The CDR3 nucleotides read TGTGCCAGCAGTTACGAGGGCGGGAGTTCATACGAGCAGTACTTC.

Comment on this clone: An end of the junction does not agree with germline; a read error may underlie this. The chain uses TRBV7-2 and TRBJ2-3; D is uncertain. The V gene's germline CDR1 is SGHTA and CDR2 FQGNSA. CDR3 size: 14 residues. This chain's CDR3 is CASSRGYRTDTQYF. CDR3 sequence (DNA): TGTGCCAGCAGCCGAGGATATCGCACGGATACGCAGTATTTT.

CDR3 protein: CASSGQGNNEKLFF. CDR3 nucleotide sequence: TGTGCCAGTAGCGGACAGGGGAATAATGAAAAACTGTTTTTT. V usage is TRBV19 and J usage is TRBJ1-4, with TRBD1 matching over 9 bases. J gave up 4 bases and V 6 bases, and 3 bases lay outside the gene matches. This CDR3 is 14 amino acids long. Per the germline V gene, CDR1 is LNHDA and CDR2 is SQIVND (reference sequence). Supplemented by reference TRBV19 and TRBJ1-4, the full variable domain reads DGGITQSPKYLFRKEGQNVTLSCEQNLNHDAMYWYRQDPGQGLRLIYYSQIVNDFQKGDIAEGYSVSREKKESFPLTVTSAQKNPTAFYLCASSGQGNNEKLFFGSGTQLSVL.